The clone carrying this T cell receptor beta chain was seen a few times. Its antigen is not known. TCRdb used MiXCR to reprocess the RT-PCR reads, holding one entry per CDR3 protein. The sample shows roughly 290,000 distinct CDR3 sequences, around a fifth of them seen only once. The sample comes from a study of response to subunit inactivated influenza vaccine. Study results and limitations: Each seasonal influenza vaccination, the authors suggested, recruits few new T cells.

The germline V gene encodes CDR1 DFQATT and CDR2 SNEGSKA (reference sequence). V dropped 6 bases and J dropped 7; count of bases not matched to a gene: 7. There are 12 residues in the CDR3. Specimen: PBMCs from blood, collected approximately 22 months after vaccination. This receptor was identified in a man between 45 and 75 years old who received an inactivated influenza vaccine. V is TRBV20-1 and J is TRBJ1-1, with TRBD1 identical over 8 bases. CDR3 amino acids: CSAKQGVGEAFF. CDR3 coding DNA: TGCAGTGCAAAACAGGGGGTTGGTGAAGCTTTCTTT.